This T cell receptor (beta chain) was obtained from a study of vaccination effects on CD4 cells after COVID-19. Study-level background: Post-vaccine sampling occurred a median 72 days after the second dose. Study results and limitations: Marked clonal contraction was seen in infection- and vaccine-induced clones late after vaccination.

ViraFEST assay sequencing came after antigen-specific CD4+ T cells were expanded with viral peptide pools. On approximately day 9 of culture, CD4+ T cells were separated out. Two-dose vaccination with either BNT162b2 or mRNA-1273 was given to the participants. Nucleocapsid antibodies were negative in the vaccine recipients, who had never had SARS-CoV-2 infection. A density of roughly 2 million PBMC per well was used; these cells were cultured with 10 IU/ml IL-2 and roughly 9.5 ug/ml peptides. After removal of 4 bases from V and 0 bases from J, the junction contained 0 bases not matched to a gene. CDR1 and CDR2 from the germline V gene are SQVTM and ANQGSEA. This CDR3 comprises 14 residues. Points on this clone: Its antigen is not known.

The method was immunoSEQ multiplex PCR; TCRdb's version includes in-frame clones alone and lacks a portion of them. Of roughly 70,000 clones in the sample, 70% to 85% were seen once. This specimen consisted of CD4+ T cells from PBMCs cultured with HCoV-229E spike peptides, obtained after COVID-19 vaccination. The chain joins TRBV29-1 to TRBJ2-3; 11 nucleotides agree with TRBD2. The TCR originated in a human donor who received a COVID-19 vaccine. The CDR3 DNA reads TGCAGCGTTGCTAGCGGGGGGAGCACAGATACGCAGTATTTT. Protein product: CSVASGGSTDTQYF.